This T cell receptor beta chain came from a study of T cell responses to AZD1222 COVID-19 vaccine. Second-dose groups at about 4 or about 12 weeks were pooled. Only in-frame clones appear in the TCRdb table, and some are missing; sequencing was by immunoSEQ multiplex PCR. The table includes around 120,000 clones, approximately 90% detected once. This CDR3 is built from 15 residues. CDR1 is MDHEN, CDR2 SYDVKM, per germline. J gave up 1 base and V 7 bases, and 7 bases lay outside the gene matches. The chain couples TRBV28 to TRBJ2-3, with TRBD2 matching 8 bases. The TCR was taken from an adult who received the AZD1222 COVID-19 vaccine. The starting material was peripheral blood, obtained 28 days after the second AZD1222 dose. The CDR3 sequence is CASTPGRARTDTQYF. DNA for the CDR3: TGTGCCAGCACCCCCGGGAGGGCCCGCACAGATACGCAGTATTTT.